These 5 T cell receptor beta chains were sequenced from one sample in a study of blood T cell repertoires in COVID-19. Sequenced by immunoSEQ multiplex PCR; TCRdb stores in-frame clones only, minus some. The table has 52,000 or so clones, over 75% seen once. The sequencing input was peripheral blood. Receptor source: a human donor in a cohort sampled during active COVID-19.

V gene TRBV28 combines with J gene TRBJ2-7; D perhaps matches TRBD2 (5 bases). CDR1 is MDHEN, CDR2 SYDVKM, per germline. V was clipped by 2 bases and J by 8 bases, with 10 bases between them. The CDR3 has 12 residues. CDR3 amino acids: CASSLDYFKQYF. The CDR3, as DNA: TGTGCCAGCAGTTTAGACTATTTCAAGCAGTACTTC.

This clone was detected once. This rearrangement joins TRBV5-1 to TRBJ2-5, with 10 bases that match TRBD1. V trimming: 2 bases; J trimming: 4 bases; junction bases outside the gene matches: 5. CDR1 is SGHRS and CDR2 is YFSETQ in the germline V gene. CDR3 length: 15 residues. CDR3: CASSLGTGAGETQYF. The CDR3 DNA follows: TGCGCCAGCAGCTTAGGGACAGGGGCTGGAGAGACCCAGTACTTC.

The chain links TRBV28 to TRBJ1-5; TRBD1 agrees at 8 bases. The junction had 4 bases not matched to a gene; V was cut back by 1 base and J by 2 bases. CDR3 length equals 16 residues. The germline CDR1 and CDR2 sequences are MDHEN and SYDVKM. The CDR3, as DNA: TGTGCCAGCAGTTTATATAAGGGACAGGGCAATCAGCCCCAGCATTTT. Protein: CASSLYKGQGNQPQHF.

The chain combines TRBV5-4 with TRBJ2-3; 9 bases are a match to TRBD1. V was pared by 0 bases and J by 7 bases, with 6 bases of the junction left unmatched. Germline CDR1 reads SGHNT; CDR2 reads YYREEE (reference sequence). This CDR3 has 15 amino acids. CDR3 nucleotide sequence: TGTGCCAGCAGCTTGGAACAGGGGGCGAGGAATACGCAGTATTTT. Its translation is CASSLEQGARNTQYF. Based on the CDR3 plus reference TRBV5-4 and TRBJ2-3, the full variable domain is ETGVTQSPTHLIKTRGQQVTLRCSSQSGHNTVSWYQQALGQGPQFIFQYYREEENGRGNFPPRFSGLQFPNYSSELNVNALELDDSALYLCASSLEQGARNTQYFGPGTRLTVL.

The chain joins TRBV7-6 to TRBJ2-2; 11 positions agree with TRBD1. V lost 5 bases to trimming and J lost 3 bases; unmatched junction nucleotides: 2. Germline lookup yields CDR1 SGHVS and CDR2 FNYEAQ. The CDR3 sequence is 15 residues long. CDR3 sequence: CASSQDRGHTGELFF. The CDR3 region has the DNA TGTGCCAGCAGCCAGGACAGGGGGCACACCGGGGAGCTGTTTTTT.